The T cell receptor beta chain under discussion was sequenced for a study of CD8 T cells in Susac syndrome. It was with random hexamers that roughly 0.45 to 1 ug RNA was reverse transcribed. Amplification of TCR beta CDR3 spanned 54 Vbeta and 13 Jbeta via immunoSEQ multiplex PCR. One entry per CDR3 protein results from TCRdb running MiXCR on the immunoSEQ multiplex PCR reads. The sample has around 20,000 distinct CDR3 sequences; roughly 95% are singletons. Germline V gene data show CDR1 as SGHVS and CDR2 as FQNEAQ. V dropped 0 bases and J dropped 5 bases, with 10 bases sitting between them. This CDR3 is built from 14 residues. This clonotype was seen only once.

The specimen sequenced was CD8+ T cells from PBMCs. The source is a human donor in good health. V gene TRBV7-8 combines with J gene TRBJ2-5; D uncertain. The CDR3 spells CASSLALPRETQYF. The CDR3 DNA reads TGTGCCAGCAGCTTAGCGCTCCCCCGGGAGACCCAGTACTTC.